These 21 T cell receptor beta chains were all obtained from the same sample, sequenced in a study of blood T cell repertoires in COVID-19. TCRdb keeps only in-frame clones here, not all; method: immunoSEQ multiplex PCR. The repertoire holds roughly 220,000 clones, roughly 86% seen once, with roughly 3% in the top ten. Source material: peripheral blood. Receptors originate from a man in his fifties or sixties with acute or convalescent COVID-19.

The chain uses TRBV5-6 and TRBJ2-1; D may be TRBD1 (6 bases). The V end lost 4 bases, the J end lost 8 bases, and 19 bases lay between the germline ends. Germline values: CDR1 SGHDT, CDR2 YYEEEE. This CDR3 spans 15 amino acids. CDR3 DNA: TGTGCCAGCAGCGGGGTTACAGGGCATGGCGATGAGCAGTTCTTC. This translates into CASSGVTGHGDEQFF.

The chain joins TRBV19 to TRBJ1-6; 7 bases are a match to TRBD1. The CDR3 is 14 amino acids. After removal of 4 bases from V and 7 bases from J, the junction contained 4 bases not matched to a gene. Germline CDR1 LNHDA, CDR2 SQIVND (reference sequence). CDR3 in DNA: TGTGCCAGTAGTAGGGGGACAGAAAATTCACCCCTCCACTTT. Its protein product is CASSRGTENSPLHF.

The genes are TRBV5-1 and TRBJ2-3; 9 bases map to TRBD1. Germline trimming cut 7 bases from V and 4 bases from J; bases unmatched to any gene: 10. CDR1 is SGHRS, CDR2 YFSETQ, per germline. The CDR3 extends over 15 amino acids. As DNA, the CDR3 is TGCGCCAGCTCCGAGGGACAGGGAAAGGCAGATACGCAGTATTTT. Protein product: CASSEGQGKADTQYF.

This sequence joins TRBV2 and TRBJ2-1, with 9 bases aligning to TRBD1. In germline, CDR1 is SNHLY, CDR2 FYNNEI. This CDR3 region has 15 residues. With 5 bases clipped from V and 2 bases from J, the junction kept 4 bases outside the gene matches. CDR3 sequence reads: CASSSTGGPYNEQFF. The CDR3 nucleotides read TGTGCCAGCAGTTCGACAGGGGGGCCCTACAATGAGCAGTTCTTC.

CDR3 region: CASSETSGAQETQYF. Here the CDR3 DNA reads TGTGCCAGCAGTGAGACTAGCGGGGCCCAAGAGACCCAGTACTTC. This chain uses TRBV6-1 with TRBJ2-5, with TRBD2 identical over 11 bases. V shed 3 bases and J 1 base; nucleotides not matched to a gene: 1. The CDR3 covers 15 residues. Germline V gene lookup returns CDR1 MNHNS and CDR2 SASEGT.

This chain joins TRBV6-6 and TRBJ1-6; 7 bases match TRBD1. V shed 7 bases and J 6 bases; nucleotides not matched to a gene: 3. This CDR3 comprises 13 residues. Germline V lookup: CDR1 MNHNY, CDR2 SVGAGI (reference sequence). The CDR3, as DNA: TGTGCCAGCACCTACAGGGGTAATTCACCCCTCCACTTT. This gives the protein CASTYRGNSPLHF.

The V and J genes are TRBV2 and TRBJ1-4; no clear D. Germline V gene sequence: CDR1 SNHLY, CDR2 FYNNEI. The CDR3 totals 13 residues. V was trimmed by 8 bases and J by 3 bases, leaving 10 bases between them. CDR3 in DNA: TGTGCCAGCCTTCCTCGTTCTAATGAAAAACTGTTTTTT. Translation gives CASLPRSNEKLFF.

The chain joins TRBV7-8 to TRBJ2-3; 8 positions match TRBD1. This CDR3 is 15 amino acids long. V shed 4 bases and J 1 base; nucleotides not matched to a gene: 4. CDR1 is SGHVS, CDR2 FQNEAQ, per germline. The CDR3 DNA reads as TGTGCCAGCAGCTCGGACAGGGTGCGCACAGATACGCAGTATTTT. Residues: CASSSDRVRTDTQYF. Looking up the rest from reference TRBV7-8 and TRBJ2-3 gives the full variable domain: GAGVSQSPRYKVAKRGQDVALRCDPISGHVSLFWYQQALGQGPEFLTYFQNEAQLDKSGLPSDRFFAERPEGSVSTLKIQRTQQEDSAVYLCASSSDRVRTDTQYFGPGTRLTVL.

V gene TRBV29-1 combines with J gene TRBJ1-1; tentative D call: TRBD1 (6 bases). Germline values: CDR1 SQVTM, CDR2 ANQGSEA. The CDR3 runs 13 residues. Between the trimmed V and J ends, which lost 7 bases and 0 bases, there was a span of 12 bases. This CDR3 is CSAWTAMNTEAFF. The CDR3 DNA sequence: TGCAGCGCTTGGACAGCCATGAACACTGAAGCTTTCTTT.

This clone was seen once. The chain carries TRBV5-1 and TRBJ2-5; D may be TRBD2 (5 bases). This CDR3 comprises 15 residues. Trimming stripped 0 bases from V and 5 bases from J, with 14 bases between. Per germline, CDR1 SGHRS and CDR2 YFSETQ. CDR3 residues: CASSLAAGPPETQYF. CDR3 DNA: TGCGCCAGCAGCTTGGCGGCGGGCCCACCCGAGACCCAGTACTTC.

The chain combines TRBV29-1 with TRBJ2-1; 13 bases are a match to TRBD2. The CDR3 has 16 residues. Germline V lookup: CDR1 SQVTM, CDR2 ANQGSEA. The V gene end was trimmed by 3 bases and the J gene end by 8 bases; junction bases not matched to a gene: 10. The CDR3 sequence is CSVDPILAGGPDEQFF. The CDR3 DNA is TGCAGCGTTGATCCAATACTAGCGGGGGGGCCAGATGAGCAGTTCTTC.

This CDR3 is CASSYSQGKLRSPLHF. The CDR3 DNA follows: TGTGCCAGCAGTTACTCCCAGGGTAAACTCCGGTCACCCCTCCACTTT. The J gene is TRBJ1-6, the V gene TRBV6-5; perhaps TRBD1 as D (5 bases). Trimming shortened V by 0 bases and J by 10 bases, and 16 bases separated the two germline ends. This CDR3 is 16 amino acids long. Germline CDR1 MNHEY, CDR2 SVGAGI.

The chain carries TRBV6-5 and TRBJ1-1, with a possible D match to TRBD1 (5 bases). The CDR3 spans 13 residues. The germline V gene has CDR1 MNHEY and CDR2 SVGAGI. Trimming took 5 bases from V and 3 from J, leaving 10 bases between them. The CDR3 reads CASSLDTDTEAFF. In nucleotides, the CDR3 is TGTGCCAGCAGTCTGGACACAGACACTGAAGCTTTCTTT.

This clone occurred a few times. The chain uses TRBV3-1 (or the pseudogene TRBV3-2) and TRBJ2-7; 11 bases align to TRBD2. The CDR3 totals 18 residues. With V trimmed by 2 bases and J by 2 bases, 11 bases remained unmatched. Germline CDR1 reads LGHDT; CDR2 reads YNNKEL (reference sequence). The CDR3 DNA is TGTGCCAGCAGCCAATTTTTGGCTAGCGGGGGGATTGCCTACGAGCAGTACTTC. This codes for CASSQFLASGGIAYEQYF.

The chain uses TRBV7-8 and TRBJ2-7; 11 bases agree with TRBD1. Germline V gives CDR1 SGHVS, CDR2 FQNEAQ. J lost 12 bases, V lost 5 bases, and 9 bases had no gene match. The CDR3 totals 13 residues. Here the CDR3 DNA reads TGTGCCAGCAGCCCATGGGACAGGGGGGTTCGGTACTTC. It specifies CASSPWDRGVRYF.

This chain connects TRBV14 to TRBJ2-5, with unresolved D. CDR1 is SGHDN and CDR2 is FVKESK in the germline V gene. V lost 6 bases, J lost 0 bases, and 8 bases lay in between. This CDR3 contains 13 residues. CDR3 loop: CASSAGYQETQYF. The CDR3 nucleotides read TGTGCCAGCAGTGCCGGGTACCAAGAGACCCAGTACTTC.

The J gene is TRBJ2-1, the V gene TRBV5-1, with TRBD1 identical over 7 bases. Germline loops: CDR1 SGHRS, CDR2 YFSETQ. The CDR3 consists of 13 residues. Unmatched junction bases numbered 8, after V lost 7 bases and J lost 7 bases. For the CDR3, the DNA is TGCGCCAGCGGATACTTACAGGGGAATGAGCAGTTCTTC. Translation: CASGYLQGNEQFF.

This clone has just a few counts. The chain links TRBV10-3 to TRBJ2-7; TRBD1 matches 11 bases. The CDR3 spans 13 residues. Germline values: CDR1 ENHRY, CDR2 SYGVKD. J gave up 7 bases and V 10 bases, and 9 bases lay outside the gene matches. CDR3 bases: TGTGCCACCATAGGACAGGGGGCGTCTGAGCAGTACTTC. Translated: CATIGQGASEQYF.

In its sample, this clone was seen a few times. The chain recombines TRBV9 with TRBJ1-3; D ambiguous. Germline lookup yields CDR1 SGDLS and CDR2 YYNGEE. The CDR3 is made up of 17 amino acids. Trimming stripped 0 bases from V and 4 bases from J, with 17 bases between. For the CDR3, the DNA is TGTGCCAGCAGCGTAGTCGATGGAGCGGGAGGCGGAAACACCATATATTTT. Protein sequence: CASSVVDGAGGGNTIYF.

J is TRBJ2-2 and V is TRBV29-1, with 9 bases lining up with TRBD1. The J segment lost 5 bases and the V segment lost 4 bases, leaving 11 bases of the junction unmatched. Germline loops: CDR1 SQVTM, CDR2 ANQGSEA. The CDR3 is made up of 16 amino acids. CDR3 bases: TGCAGCGTTGTGAAAGGCTCGGGACAGGGTACCGGGGAGCTGTTTTTT. Its translation: CSVVKGSGQGTGELFF.

V and J are TRBV19 and TRBJ2-1; TRBD2 matches at 12 bases. The CDR3 spans 14 residues. Losses at the gene ends were 8 bases for V and 6 bases for J; bases not matched to a gene: 5. CDR1 and CDR2 (germline): LNHDA, SQIVND (reference sequence). DNA of the CDR3: TGTGCCAGTCTGGCTAGCGGGGGGGGCAATGAGCAGTTCTTC. Its protein is CASLASGGGNEQFF.